These T cell receptor beta chains were read from a single sample in a study of T cell responses to AZD1222 COVID-19 vaccine. The protocol was immunoSEQ multiplex PCR, while the TCRdb copy is restricted to in-frame clones and leaves out a portion. The data show tens of thousands of clones, roughly 90% seen once. Sequencing was performed on peripheral blood, taken on day 0 of AZD1222 vaccination. The receptors stem from an adult in good health. Each CDR3 is given with its conserved first and last residue. A D gene is named only where the DNA matches it firmly. Some rows mark clone size as missing; the rest say once, few, many or name a class of expanded clone.

CAIGGTTTAWYWEGYTF	TGTGCCATTGGAGGAACCACCACAGCCTGGTATTGGGAGGGCTACACCTTC	.	.	TRBV28	TRBJ1-2
CASRETGLNTEAFF	TGTGCCAGCAGGGAGACAGGATTGAACACTGAAGCTTTCTTT	.	.	TRBV6-4	TRBJ1-1
CASSLVLAGAQETQYF	TGTGCCAGCAGCTTAGTTCTAGCGGGGGCCCAAGAGACCCAGTACTTC	TRBD2	.	TRBV11-2	TRBJ2-5
CASSEYSYNSPLHF	TGTGCCAGCAGTGAATACTCCTATAATTCACCCCTCCACTTT	.	.	TRBV25-1	TRBJ1-6
CASSEGTARTGELFF	TGTGCCAGCAGTGAAGGGACTGCCCGGACCGGGGAGCTGTTTTTT	.	.	TRBV2	TRBJ2-2
CASSITGGQPQHF	TGTGCCAGCAGCATCACAGGGGGCCAGCCCCAGCATTTT	TRBD1	.	TRBV5-8	TRBJ1-5
CASSKTPGAQETQYF	TGTGCCAGCAGTAAGACGCCCGGGGCACAAGAGACCCAGTACTTC	.	.	TRBV6-5	TRBJ2-5
CAWSVRGTYSNQPQHF	TGTGCCTGGAGTGTACGGGGAACTTATAGCAATCAGCCCCAGCATTTT	.	.	TRBV30	TRBJ1-5
CASSPLTGDYGYTF	TGTGCCAGCAGCCCCTTGACAGGCGACTATGGCTACACCTTC	.	.	TRBV11-2	TRBJ1-2
CASSKDRGSQPQHF	TGTGCCAGCTCAAAAGACAGGGGCAGTCAGCCCCAGCATTTT	TRBD1	.	TRBV18	TRBJ1-5
CASSFRTASTDTQYF	TGTGCCAGTAGTTTTCGGACAGCTTCCACAGATACGCAGTATTTT	.	.	TRBV19	TRBJ2-3
CASSYNVDQPQHF	TGTGCCAGCAGTTACAATGTAGATCAGCCCCAGCATTTT	.	.	TRBV6-5	TRBJ1-5
CASSLRAGELFF	TGTGCCAGCAGTTTAAGGGCCGGGGAGCTGTTTTTT	.	once	TRBV27	TRBJ2-2
CASSVGTGLETQYF	TGTGCCAGCAGCGTAGGGACAGGGCTGGAGACCCAGTACTTC	TRBD1	.	TRBV9	TRBJ2-5
CASSTTGIYGYTF	TGTGCCAGCAGTACAACAGGCATCTATGGCTACACCTTC	.	.	TRBV28	TRBJ1-2
CASSLGQGGYTF	TGTGCCAGCAGCTTAGGACAGGGCGGCTACACCTTC	TRBD1	.	TRBV7-6	TRBJ1-2
CASSLVAINTGELFF	TGCGCCAGCAGCTTGGTGGCCATCAACACCGGGGAGCTGTTTTTT	.	.	TRBV5-1	TRBJ2-2
CASSRTGENTEAFF	TGCGCCAGCAGCCGAACAGGGGAAAACACTGAAGCTTTCTTT	TRBD1	.	TRBV5-1	TRBJ1-1
CASSLGGYQPQHF	TGTGCCAGCAGCTTAGGGGGATATCAGCCCCAGCATTTT	.	.	TRBV11-2	TRBJ1-5
CASSQGTGDQPQHF	TGTGCCAGCAGCCAAGGGACAGGGGATCAGCCCCAGCATTTT	TRBD1	.	TRBV3-1/TRBV3-2	TRBJ1-5
CASSQGWAYGYTF	TGTGCCAGCAGCCAGGGGTGGGCCTATGGCTACACCTTC	.	.	TRBV14	TRBJ1-2
CASSIGPALGNGYTF	TGTGCCAGTAGTATTGGCCCGGCCTTAGGAAATGGCTACACCTTC	.	.	TRBV19	TRBJ1-2